The 25 T cell receptor beta chains reported below all come from one sample, sequenced in a study of shared T cell receptors in the human thymus. The method was immunoSEQ multiplex PCR; TCRdb's version includes in-frame clones alone and lacks a portion of them. Among almost 550,000 clones, around 78% were seen once, and the ten largest hold about 0.013%. These same data were also listed under a study on human thymus T cells.

Sequencing used thymocytes. The receptors derive from a boy younger than two with a congenital heart defect.

The rearrangement uses TRBV27 and TRBJ2-7, with D possibly TRBD2 on 5 matching bases. The CDR3 runs to 13 residues. Germline V gives CDR1 MNHEY, CDR2 SMNVEV (reference sequence). V dropped 2 bases and J dropped 3 bases, with 8 bases sitting between them. The CDR3 loop reads CASSLREFYEQYF. The CDR3 DNA is TGTGCCAGCAGTTTAAGGGAGTTCTACGAGCAGTACTTC.

The chain is built from TRBV27 and TRBJ2-1, with TRBD1 matching over 11 bases. The CDR3 length is 16 residues. J gave up 6 bases and V 6 bases, and 10 bases lay outside the gene matches. CDR1 is MNHEY and CDR2 is SMNVEV in the germline V gene (reference sequence). Here the CDR3 reads CASRLPPGQGGNEQFF. Written as DNA, the CDR3 is TGTGCCAGCAGGCTACCCCCGGGACAGGGGGGCAATGAGCAGTTCTTC.

The V gene is TRBV2, the J gene TRBJ1-4; TRBD1 aligns across 8 bases. Trimming removed 5 bases from V and 2 bases from J; junction bases left unmatched: 4. This CDR3 is 15 amino acids long. The germline V gene has CDR1 SNHLY and CDR2 FYNNEI. In DNA form, the CDR3 reads TGTGCCAGCAGTCAGGGGGCGCTTACTAATGAAAAACTGTTTTTT. This translates into CASSQGALTNEKLFF.

The chain couples TRBV7-6 to TRBJ2-1; 11 positions agree with TRBD2. With 5 bases clipped from V and 8 bases from J, the junction kept 11 bases outside the gene matches. Germline V gene lookup returns CDR1 SGHVS and CDR2 FNYEAQ. The CDR3 extends over 16 amino acids. CDR3 bases: TGTGCCAGCAGCCTTCTACTAGCGGGAGAGATGTATGAGCAGTTCTTC. It specifies CASSLLLAGEMYEQFF. The complete variable domain, with remaining parts taken from reference TRBV7-6 and TRBJ2-1, reads GAGVSQSPRYKVTKRGQDVALRCDPISGHVSLYWYRQALGQGPEFLTYFNYEAQQDKSGLPNDRFSAERPEGSISTLTIQRTEQRDSAMYRCASSLLLAGEMYEQFFGPGTRLTVL.

This clone was observed a handful of times. The V call is TRBV19, the J call TRBJ2-4; 9 nucleotides line up with TRBD2. Trimming at V came to 5 bases and at J to 8 bases, leaving 4 bases not matched to a gene. The germline V gene has CDR1 LNHDA and CDR2 SQIVND (reference sequence). The CDR3 spans 13 residues. CDR3 sequence (DNA): TGTGCCAGTAGTCTAGCGGGAACGGACATTCAGTACTTC. The encoded protein is CASSLAGTDIQYF. Complete variable domain (other parts from reference TRBV19 and TRBJ2-4): DGGITQSPKYLFRKEGQNVTLSCEQNLNHDAMYWYRQDPGQGLRLIYYSQIVNDFQKGDIAEGYSVSREKKESFPLTVTSAQKNPTAFYLCASSLAGTDIQYFGAGTRLSVL.

This chain uses TRBV9 with TRBJ2-7; 11 bases agree with TRBD2. The CDR3 consists of 17 residues. Trimming cost V 0 bases and J 3 bases; bases outside gene matches: 8. Germline CDR1 and CDR2: SGDLS and YYNGEE. The CDR3 sequence: CASSVDPRLAGIYEQYF. CDR3 coding DNA: TGTGCCAGCAGCGTAGATCCTAGACTAGCGGGAATCTACGAGCAGTACTTC.

The DNA of the CDR3 is TGTGCCAGCAGCAAGACAGACGTTAGCAATCAGCCCCAGCATTTT. Translating gives CASSKTDVSNQPQHF. The chain employs TRBV7-9 and TRBJ1-5, with D maybe TRBD1 (5 bases). Trimming stripped 5 bases from V and 0 bases from J, with 11 bases between. The CDR3 contains 15 residues. Germline CDR1 is SEHNR and CDR2 is FQNEAQ (reference sequence). Based on the CDR3 plus reference TRBV7-9 and TRBJ1-5, the full variable domain is DTGVSQNPRHKITKRGQNVTFRCDPISEHNRLYWYRQTLGQGPEFLTYFQNEAQLEKSRLLSDRFSAERPKGSFSTLEIQRTEQGDSAMYLCASSKTDVSNQPQHFGDGTRLSIL.

V and J are TRBV14 and TRBJ2-6; D perhaps matches TRBD1 (5 bases). The CDR3 consists of 17 residues. V lost 0 bases and J lost 2, with 11 bases in between. Germline loops: CDR1 SGHDN, CDR2 FVKESK. The CDR3 region is CASSQEGPQAGANVLTF. For the CDR3, the DNA is TGTGCCAGCAGCCAAGAGGGGCCTCAGGCTGGGGCCAACGTCCTGACTTTC.

The chain links TRBV7-8 to TRBJ1-2, with D hard to call. Germline V gene lookup returns CDR1 SGHVS and CDR2 FQNEAQ. Trimming left V 1 base short and J 0 bases short, with 9 bases between. CDR3 length: 15 amino acids. The CDR3 spells CASSLGPPSNYGYTF. In DNA, the CDR3 is TGTGCCAGCAGCTTAGGGCCACCATCTAACTATGGCTACACCTTC.

The rearrangement links TRBV7-8 to TRBJ2-1, with a weak D call TRBD1 (6 bases). Germline V gene sequence: CDR1 SGHVS, CDR2 FQNEAQ. The CDR3 length is 13 residues. The V end lost 5 bases, the J end lost 15 bases, and 20 bases lay between the germline ends. The CDR3 coding sequence is TGTGCCAGCAGCAACCGGGACACGGGAAGGAGGTTCTTC. Translated, it gives CASSNRDTGRRFF.

The chain joins TRBV2 to TRBJ1-5; D is perhaps TRBD1 (5 bases). Germline V gene sequence: CDR1 SNHLY, CDR2 FYNNEI. The V gene lost 5 bases and the J gene lost 7 bases, with 18 bases spanning the gap. This CDR3 contains 15 residues. The CDR3 loop reads CASSYTIPGYQPQHF. In nucleotides, the CDR3 is TGTGCCAGCAGTTACACAATCCCAGGGTACCAGCCCCAGCATTTT.

The chain combines TRBV10-3 with TRBJ2-5, with TRBD2 matching over 8 bases. The CDR3 has 16 residues. Germline CDR1 reads ENHRY; CDR2 reads SYGVKD. The ends lost 4 bases at V and 1 base at J; junction bases unmatched: 8. The CDR3: CAISVKRGGPQETQYF. CDR3 sequence (DNA): TGTGCCATCAGTGTAAAACGGGGGGGGCCCCAAGAGACCCAGTACTTC.

The rearrangement joins TRBV14 to TRBJ1-4; maybe TRBD1 (6 bases). The germline CDR1 and CDR2 sequences are SGHDN and FVKESK. The CDR3 has 14 amino acids. Trimming removed 4 bases at V and 7 bases at J, with 13 bases between. Here the CDR3 DNA reads TGTGCCAGCAGCCTTTCAGGGGAAACTGAAAAACTGTTTTTT. Its translation: CASSLSGETEKLFF. The variable domain in full, completed from reference TRBV14 and TRBJ1-4, reads EAGVTQFPSHSVIEKGQTVTLRCDPISGHDNLYWYRRVMGKEIKFLLHFVKESKQDESGMPNNRFLAERTGGTYSTLKVQPAELEDSGVYFCASSLSGETEKLFFGSGTQLSVL.

V and J are TRBV6-1 and TRBJ2-7; no clear D gene. Deletions cut 0 bases from V and 2 bases from J, with 14 bases between. The CDR3 covers 16 residues. Per germline, CDR1 MNHNS and CDR2 SASEGT. As DNA, the CDR3 is TGTGCCAGCAGTGAAGCGCATGAGGATGCAACCTACGAGCAGTACTTC. It is translated as CASSEAHEDATYEQYF.

The V call is TRBV4-3, the J call TRBJ2-7, with 8 bases that match TRBD1. J gave up 2 bases and V 4 bases, and 1 base lay outside the gene matches. The CDR3 sequence is 13 residues long. Germline lookup yields CDR1 LGHNA and CDR2 YSLEER. The CDR3 DNA sequence: TGCGCCAGCAGCCCGGGACAGGCCTACGAGCAGTACTTC. Protein: CASSPGQAYEQYF.

The chain joins TRBV27 to TRBJ2-1; 10 bases agree with TRBD2. After removal of 6 bases from V and 6 bases from J, the junction contained 11 bases not matched to a gene. Germline V lookup: CDR1 MNHEY, CDR2 SMNVEV (reference sequence). The CDR3 loop spans 16 amino acids. The CDR3 sequence: CASRGSLSGRGNEQFF. The DNA for the CDR3 is TGTGCCAGCAGGGGGTCTTTGAGCGGGAGGGGCAATGAGCAGTTCTTC.

In its sample, this clone was seen a few times. The chain carries TRBV10-2 and TRBJ2-1; D remains unclear. The V gene lost 5 bases and the J gene lost 0 bases, with 11 bases spanning the gap. The CDR3 sequence is 15 residues long. CDR1 WSHSY and CDR2 SAAADI come from the germline V gene. The chain's CDR3 is CASSHLWSSYNEQFF. The CDR3 DNA reads TGCGCCAGCAGTCACCTATGGAGCTCCTACAATGAGCAGTTCTTC.

This chain uses TRBV4-1 with TRBJ2-1; TRBD1 matches at 7 bases. The CDR3 consists of 14 residues. Trimming removed 5 bases from V and 6 bases from J; junction bases left unmatched: 7. Germline V gives CDR1 MGHRA, CDR2 YSYEKL. Written as DNA, the CDR3 is TGCGCCAGCAGCGATTCGACAGGGCTCAATGAGCAGTTCTTC. Amino acid sequence: CASSDSTGLNEQFF.

The chain employs TRBV6-5 and TRBJ2-7; D call uncertain. The ends were cut back, 0 bases at V and 6 bases at J, with 12 bases in the middle. This CDR3 contains 14 residues. CDR1 and CDR2 (germline): MNHEY, SVGAGI. This CDR3 reads CASSYSSRPVEQYF. The CDR3 DNA reads as TGTGCCAGCAGTTACTCTTCTAGACCAGTCGAGCAGTACTTC.

This chain uses TRBV19 with TRBJ2-1; 13 bases agree with TRBD2. The CDR3 length is 22 residues. Germline CDR1 is LNHDA and CDR2 is SQIVND (reference sequence). With 4 bases clipped from V and 1 base from J, the junction kept 19 bases outside the gene matches. DNA of the CDR3: TGTGCCAGTAGTACTTGTCCCCCGGGACTAGCGGGACTGAAGGCGTCCTACAATGAGCAGTTCTTC. This translates into CASSTCPPGLAGLKASYNEQFF.

The rearrangement uses TRBV7-2 and TRBJ2-3; tentatively, D is TRBD2 (7 bases). V was pared by 5 bases and J by 5 bases, with 17 bases between. In germline, CDR1 is SGHTA, CDR2 FQGNSA. CDR3 length: 15 residues. DNA for the CDR3: TGTGCCAGCAGCCCTGGCAGGGGAGGGGTAGATACGCAGTATTTT. It codes for CASSPGRGGVDTQYF. Together with reference TRBV7-2 and TRBJ2-3, the CDR3 gives the full variable domain: GAGVSQSPSNKVTEKGKDVELRCDPISGHTALYWYRQSLGQGLEFLIYFQGNSAPDKSGLPSDRFSAERTGGSVSTLTIQRTQQEDSAVYLCASSPGRGGVDTQYFGPGTRLTVL.

The chain carries TRBV5-1 and TRBJ1-2; 7 bases are a match to TRBD1. Trimming at V came to 4 bases and at J to 0 bases, leaving 18 bases not matched to a gene. From germline, CDR1 is SGHRS and CDR2 YFSETQ. This CDR3 is 19 amino acids long. CDR3: CASSPKQGPRDATNYGYTF. The CDR3 DNA reads TGCGCCAGCAGCCCAAAACAGGGGCCCCGAGATGCTACTAACTATGGCTACACCTTC.

V gene TRBV28 combines with J gene TRBJ1-4, with 8 bases aligning to TRBD1. Germline values: CDR1 MDHEN, CDR2 SYDVKM. With V trimmed by 11 bases and J by 7 bases, 6 bases remained unmatched. The CDR3 spans 12 residues. Here the CDR3 DNA reads TGTGCCTCCAGGGGGCGGAGTGAAAAACTGTTTTTT. This codes for CASRGRSEKLFF.

This clone was recorded a few times. The chain couples TRBV25-1 to TRBJ2-1; perhaps TRBD2 as D (5 bases). This CDR3 region has 13 residues. Trimming left V 2 bases short and J 5 bases short, with 7 bases between. Germline values: CDR1 MGHDK, CDR2 SYGVNS. CDR3 sequence reads: CASSEALDNEQFF. The CDR3, as DNA: TGTGCCAGCAGTGAAGCACTAGACAATGAGCAGTTCTTC.

The rearrangement joins TRBV4-2 to TRBJ1-2; D is perhaps TRBD1 (5 bases). The CDR3 runs to 18 residues. V dropped 0 bases and J dropped 4 bases, with 21 bases sitting between them. The germline V gene encodes CDR1 LGHNA and CDR2 YNFKEQ. Here the CDR3 DNA reads TGTGCCAGCAGCCAAGATGCCTCCCCGGGGGGAAGGGGCTATGGCTACACCTTC. Its translation is CASSQDASPGGRGYGYTF.